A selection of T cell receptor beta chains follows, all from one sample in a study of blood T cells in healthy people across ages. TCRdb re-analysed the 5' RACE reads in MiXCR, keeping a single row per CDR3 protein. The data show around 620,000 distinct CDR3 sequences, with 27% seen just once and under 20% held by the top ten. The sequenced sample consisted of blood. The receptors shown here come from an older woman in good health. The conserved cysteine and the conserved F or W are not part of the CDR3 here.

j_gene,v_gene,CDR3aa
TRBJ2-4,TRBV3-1,ASSPRGSGGDIQY
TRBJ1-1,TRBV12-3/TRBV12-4,ASSPSEGSEAF
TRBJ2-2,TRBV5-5,ASSLRAATGELF
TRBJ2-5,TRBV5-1,ASSWTAPETQY
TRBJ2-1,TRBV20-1,SARDWRGRDNEQF
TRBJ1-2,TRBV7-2,ASRRTPTGAQGGYT
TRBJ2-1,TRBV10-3,AISDPTGRDYNEQF
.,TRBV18,ASSRQSSYEQY
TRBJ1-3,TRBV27,ASKMGPSGNTIY
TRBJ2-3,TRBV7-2,ASSPWTSGGAGTQY
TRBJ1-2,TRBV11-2,ASSRALQGGGSYT
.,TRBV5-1,ASSTMWAGGNEQF
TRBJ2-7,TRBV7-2,ASSLGTGAGY
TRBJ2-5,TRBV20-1,SARDRRGQIRGETQY
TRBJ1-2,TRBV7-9,ASSQRGYT
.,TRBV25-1,ASSENYHEQF
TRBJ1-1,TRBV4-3,ASSQEATGEENTEAF
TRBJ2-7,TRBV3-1,ASSPTFGGAYEQY
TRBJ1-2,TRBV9,ASSVLGGDYGYT
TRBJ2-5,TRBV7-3,ASSPRAVKYQETQY
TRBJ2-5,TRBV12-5,ASGLARSPGQGVVGQY
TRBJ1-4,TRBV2,ASLQQGALSEKLF
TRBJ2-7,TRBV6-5,ASSADRGYEQY
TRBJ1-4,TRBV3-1,ASSRPDWGDEKLF
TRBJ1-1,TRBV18,ASSPIAGDDTEAF
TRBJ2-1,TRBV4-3,AGSPGTSGGLRNEQF
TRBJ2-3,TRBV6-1,ASSEATGPRDTQY
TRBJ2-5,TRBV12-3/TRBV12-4,ASGLTGGETQY
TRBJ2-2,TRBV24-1,ATGDLSGAGTGELF
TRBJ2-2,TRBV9,ASSVDTGTINTGELF
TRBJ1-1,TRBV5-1,ASSLYPGNTEAF
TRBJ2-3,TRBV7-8,ASSPRDPGSTDTQY
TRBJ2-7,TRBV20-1,SARDTGTGEDEQY
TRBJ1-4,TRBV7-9,ASSLIEGGGKKLF
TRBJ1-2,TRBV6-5,ASSYSTGYGYT
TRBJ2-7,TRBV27,ASSRGTTYEQY
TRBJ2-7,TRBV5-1,ASSLESGRTYEQY
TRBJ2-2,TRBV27,ASRLAGGPSTGELF
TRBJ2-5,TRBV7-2,ASSLGTSGEGETQY